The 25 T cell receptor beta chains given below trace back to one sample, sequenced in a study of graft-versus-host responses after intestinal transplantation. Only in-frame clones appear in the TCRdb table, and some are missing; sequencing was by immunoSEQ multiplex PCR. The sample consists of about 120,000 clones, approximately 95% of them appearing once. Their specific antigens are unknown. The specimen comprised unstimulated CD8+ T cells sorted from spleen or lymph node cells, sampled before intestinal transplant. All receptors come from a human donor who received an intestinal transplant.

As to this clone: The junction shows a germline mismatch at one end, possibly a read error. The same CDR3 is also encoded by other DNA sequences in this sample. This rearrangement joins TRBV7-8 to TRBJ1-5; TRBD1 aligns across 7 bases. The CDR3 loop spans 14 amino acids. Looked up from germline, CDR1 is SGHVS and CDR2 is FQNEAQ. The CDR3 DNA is TGCGCCAGCAGCTTCCGGACAGGACGCCAGCCCCAGCATTTT. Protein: CASSFRTGRQPQHF.

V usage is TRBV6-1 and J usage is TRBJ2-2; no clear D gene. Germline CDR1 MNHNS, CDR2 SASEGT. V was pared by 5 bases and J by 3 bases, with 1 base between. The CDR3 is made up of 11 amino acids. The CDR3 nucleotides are TGTGCCAGCAGTCACACCGGGGAGCTGTTTTTT. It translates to CASSHTGELFF.

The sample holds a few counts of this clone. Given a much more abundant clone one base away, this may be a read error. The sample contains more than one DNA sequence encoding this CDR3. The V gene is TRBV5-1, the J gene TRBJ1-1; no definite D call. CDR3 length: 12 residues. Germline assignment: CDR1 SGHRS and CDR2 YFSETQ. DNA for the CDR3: TGTGCCAGCAGCTTACGAGGGACTGAAGCTTTCTTT. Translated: CASSLRGTEAFF.

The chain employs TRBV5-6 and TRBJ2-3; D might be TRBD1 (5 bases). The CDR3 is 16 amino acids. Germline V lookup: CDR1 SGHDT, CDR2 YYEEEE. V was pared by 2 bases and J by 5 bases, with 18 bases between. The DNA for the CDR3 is TGTGCCAGCAGCTTAGGGGTCATTTCGAGGCAAGATACGCAGTATTTT. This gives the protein CASSLGVISRQDTQYF.

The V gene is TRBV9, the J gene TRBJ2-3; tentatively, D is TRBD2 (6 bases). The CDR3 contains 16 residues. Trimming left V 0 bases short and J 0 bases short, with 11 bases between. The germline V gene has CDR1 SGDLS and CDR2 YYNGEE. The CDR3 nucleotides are TGTGCCAGCAGCGTAGAAGGCGGAGGGAGCACAGATACGCAGTATTTT. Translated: CASSVEGGGSTDTQYF.

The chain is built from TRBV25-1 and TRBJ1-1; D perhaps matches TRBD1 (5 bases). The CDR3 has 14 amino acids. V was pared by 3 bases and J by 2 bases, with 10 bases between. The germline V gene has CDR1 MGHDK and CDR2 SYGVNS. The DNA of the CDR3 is TGTGCCAGCAGTGACCAGGGAGCCAACACTGAAGCTTTCTTT. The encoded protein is CASSDQGANTEAFF.

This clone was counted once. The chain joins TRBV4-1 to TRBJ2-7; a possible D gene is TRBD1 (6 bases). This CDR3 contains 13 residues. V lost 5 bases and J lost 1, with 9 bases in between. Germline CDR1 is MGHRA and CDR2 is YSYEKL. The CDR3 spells CASSIQGSYEQYF. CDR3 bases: TGCGCCAGCAGCATACAGGGATCCTACGAGCAGTACTTC.

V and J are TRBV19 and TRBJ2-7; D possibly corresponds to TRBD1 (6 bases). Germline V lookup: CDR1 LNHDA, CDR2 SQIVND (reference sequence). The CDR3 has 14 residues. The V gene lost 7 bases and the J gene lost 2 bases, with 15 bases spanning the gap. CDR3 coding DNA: TGTGCCAGTAACCCCGGGACACGTACCTACGAGCAGTACTTC. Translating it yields CASNPGTRTYEQYF. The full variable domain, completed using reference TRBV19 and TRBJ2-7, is DGGITQSPKYLFRKEGQNVTLSCEQNLNHDAMYWYRQDPGQGLRLIYYSQIVNDFQKGDIAEGYSVSREKKESFPLTVTSAQKNPTAFYLCASNPGTRTYEQYFGPGTRLTVT.

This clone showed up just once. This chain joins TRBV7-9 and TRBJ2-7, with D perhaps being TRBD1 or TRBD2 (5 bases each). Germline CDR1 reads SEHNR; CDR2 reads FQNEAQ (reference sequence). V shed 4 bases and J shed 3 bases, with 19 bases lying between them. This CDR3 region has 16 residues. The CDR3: CASSYDTRDLYYEQYF. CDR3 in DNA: TGTGCCAGCAGCTACGACACCCGGGACCTCTACTACGAGCAGTACTTC.

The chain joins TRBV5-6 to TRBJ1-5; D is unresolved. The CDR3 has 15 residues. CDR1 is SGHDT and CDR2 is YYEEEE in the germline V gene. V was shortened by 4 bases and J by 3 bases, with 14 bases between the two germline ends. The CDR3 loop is CASSPGPGLNQPQHF. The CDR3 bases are TGTGCCAGCAGCCCCGGCCCAGGACTCAATCAGCCCCAGCATTTT.

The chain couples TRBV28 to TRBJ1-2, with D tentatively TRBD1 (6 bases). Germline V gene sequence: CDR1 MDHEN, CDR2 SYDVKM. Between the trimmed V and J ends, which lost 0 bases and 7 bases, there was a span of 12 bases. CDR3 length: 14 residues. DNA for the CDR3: TGTGCCAGCAGTTTATGTTGCAGGGGTGGTGGCTACACCTTC. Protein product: CASSLCCRGGGYTF.

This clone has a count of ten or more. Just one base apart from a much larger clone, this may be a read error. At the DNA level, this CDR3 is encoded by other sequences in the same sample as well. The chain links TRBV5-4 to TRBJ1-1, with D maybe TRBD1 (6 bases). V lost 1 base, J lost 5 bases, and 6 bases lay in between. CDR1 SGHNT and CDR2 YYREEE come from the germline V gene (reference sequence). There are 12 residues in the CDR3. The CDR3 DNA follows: TGTGCCAGCAGCTTGAGGGGGACTGAAGCTTTCTTT. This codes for CASSLRGTEAFF.

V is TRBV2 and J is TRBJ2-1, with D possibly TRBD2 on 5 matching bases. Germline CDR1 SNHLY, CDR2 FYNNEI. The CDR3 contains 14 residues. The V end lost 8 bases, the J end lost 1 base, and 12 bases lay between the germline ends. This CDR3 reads CASGERASYNEQFF. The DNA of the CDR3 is TGTGCCAGCGGGGAGAGGGCTTCCTACAATGAGCAGTTCTTC.

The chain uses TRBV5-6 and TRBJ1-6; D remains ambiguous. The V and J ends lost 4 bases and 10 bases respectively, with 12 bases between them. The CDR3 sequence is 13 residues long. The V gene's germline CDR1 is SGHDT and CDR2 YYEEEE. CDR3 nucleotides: TGTGCCAGCAGCCCTGGACGGGGATCACCCCTCCACTTT. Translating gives CASSPGRGSPLHF.

DNA for the CDR3: TGTGCCAGCAGTTTATCCCGGGTTCAGCCCCAGCATTTT. This encodes CASSLSRVQPQHF. The rearrangement links TRBV28 to TRBJ1-5; no definite D call. The V and J ends lost 1 base and 6 bases respectively, with 7 bases between them. The V gene's germline CDR1 is MDHEN and CDR2 SYDVKM. The CDR3 totals 13 residues.

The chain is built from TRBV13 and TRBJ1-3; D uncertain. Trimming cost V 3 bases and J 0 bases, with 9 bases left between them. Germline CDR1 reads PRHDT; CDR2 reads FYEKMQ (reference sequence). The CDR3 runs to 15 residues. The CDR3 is CASSFQVISGNTIYF. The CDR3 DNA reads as TGTGCCAGCAGCTTCCAGGTGATCTCTGGAAACACCATATATTTT.

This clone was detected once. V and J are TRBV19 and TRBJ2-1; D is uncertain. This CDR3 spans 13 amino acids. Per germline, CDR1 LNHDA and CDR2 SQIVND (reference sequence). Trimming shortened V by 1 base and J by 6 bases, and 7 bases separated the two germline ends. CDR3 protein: CASSIGLFNEQFF. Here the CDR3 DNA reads TGTGCCAGTAGTATAGGCCTGTTCAATGAGCAGTTCTTC.

The CDR3 DNA reads as TGTGCCAGCAGTCTGATTTCCGGGGAGCTGTTTTTT. This encodes CASSLISGELFF. The rearrangement uses TRBV28 and TRBJ2-2; unclear D gene. The CDR3 spans 12 residues. V lost 5 bases and J lost 6, with 7 bases in between. Germline V gene sequence: CDR1 MDHEN, CDR2 SYDVKM.

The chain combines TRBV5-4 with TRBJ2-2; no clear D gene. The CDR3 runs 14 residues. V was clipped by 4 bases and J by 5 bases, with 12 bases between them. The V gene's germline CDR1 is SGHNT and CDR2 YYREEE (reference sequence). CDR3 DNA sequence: TGTGCCAGCAGCCCTCACTACGGGACCGGGGAGCTGTTTTTT. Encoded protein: CASSPHYGTGELFF.

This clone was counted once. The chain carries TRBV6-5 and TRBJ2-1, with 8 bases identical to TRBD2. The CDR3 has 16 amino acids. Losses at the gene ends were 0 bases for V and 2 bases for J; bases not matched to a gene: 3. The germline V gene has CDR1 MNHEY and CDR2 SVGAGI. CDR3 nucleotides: TGTGCCAGCAGTTACTCGCAGGGACTAGCCTACAATGAGCAGTTCTTC. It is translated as CASSYSQGLAYNEQFF.

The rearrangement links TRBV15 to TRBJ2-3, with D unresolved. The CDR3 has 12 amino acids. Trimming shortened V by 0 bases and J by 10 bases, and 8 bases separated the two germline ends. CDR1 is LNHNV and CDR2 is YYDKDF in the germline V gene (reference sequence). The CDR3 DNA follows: TGTGCCACCAGCAGAGATCCCTCTTCGCAGTATTTT. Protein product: CATSRDPSSQYF.

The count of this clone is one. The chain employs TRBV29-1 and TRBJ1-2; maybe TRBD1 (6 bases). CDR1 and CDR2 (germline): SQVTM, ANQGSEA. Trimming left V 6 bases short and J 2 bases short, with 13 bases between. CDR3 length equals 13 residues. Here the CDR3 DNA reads TGCAGCGTGGGGGCAGGGGAAAACTATGGCTACACCTTC. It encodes CSVGAGENYGYTF.

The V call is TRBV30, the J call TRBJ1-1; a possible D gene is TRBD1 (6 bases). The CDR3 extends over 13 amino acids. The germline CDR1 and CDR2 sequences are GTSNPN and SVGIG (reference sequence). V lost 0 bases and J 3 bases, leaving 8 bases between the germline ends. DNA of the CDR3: TGTGCCTGGAGTGTACAGGGATACACTGAAGCTTTCTTT. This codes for CAWSVQGYTEAFF.

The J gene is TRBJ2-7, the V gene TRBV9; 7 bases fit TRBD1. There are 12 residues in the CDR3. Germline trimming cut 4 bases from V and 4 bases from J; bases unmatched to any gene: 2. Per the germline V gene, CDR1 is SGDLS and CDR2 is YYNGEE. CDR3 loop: CASSSRGYEQYF. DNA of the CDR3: TGTGCCAGCAGCTCCAGGGGGTACGAGCAGTACTTC.

This chain's CDR3 is CASEAGGNTHNEQFF. CDR3 in DNA: TGTGCCAGCGAAGCGGGAGGGAATACCCACAATGAGCAGTTCTTC. This chain connects TRBV13 to TRBJ2-1; 10 bases are shared with TRBD2. V lost 8 bases, J lost 5 bases, and 9 bases stayed unmatched. Per germline, CDR1 PRHDT and CDR2 FYEKMQ (reference sequence). The CDR3 spans 15 residues.